The 5 T cell receptor beta chains below all came from one sample that was sequenced in a study of monozygotic twins with inflammatory bowel disease. TCRdb processed the 5' RACE reads again and assigns one entry to each CDR3 protein, with no DNA. This table lists some 200,000 distinct CDR3 sequences. Material for sequencing was blood. The receptors were gathered from a human donor with ulcerative colitis or Crohn's disease, or a healthy co-twin of an affected twin (not recorded which).

The J gene is TRBJ1-1, the V gene TRBV4-2; as DNA is missing, the TRBD1 call by TCRdb cannot be tested. CDR1 and CDR2 from the germline V gene are LGHNA and YNFKEQ. The CDR3 has 13 residues. CDR3 residues: CASKEAQGAEAFF.

The chain employs TRBV5-1 and TRBJ2-3. The CDR3 sequence is 16 residues long. Germline V gives CDR1 SGHRS, CDR2 YFSETQ. CDR3 residues: CASSSDAGRVTDTQYF. Variable domain in full (rest from reference TRBV5-1 and TRBJ2-3): KAGVTQTPRYLIKTRGQQVTLSCSPISGHRSVSWYQQTPGQGLQFLFEYFSETQRNKGNFPGRFSGRQFSNSRSEMNVSTLELGDSALYLCASSSDAGRVTDTQYFGPGTRLTVL.

The CDR3 is CASSELRASRNEKLFF. The chain recombines TRBV2 with TRBJ1-4. This CDR3 contains 16 residues. The germline V gene has CDR1 SNHLY and CDR2 FYNNEI.

The V and J genes are TRBV7-2 and TRBJ2-5. Germline lookup yields CDR1 SGHTA and CDR2 FQGNSA. This CDR3 has 13 amino acids. CDR3 residues: CASSLMKQETQYF. The full variable domain, with the rest looked up from reference TRBV7-2 and TRBJ2-5, is GAGVSQSPSNKVTEKGKDVELRCDPISGHTALYWYRQSLGQGLEFLIYFQGNSAPDKSGLPSDRFSAERTGGSVSTLTIQRTQQEDSAVYLCASSLMKQETQYFGPGTRLLVL.

The V call is TRBV6-6, the J call TRBJ1-1. The CDR3 covers 14 residues. CDR1 is MNHNY, CDR2 SVGAGI, per germline (reference sequence). This CDR3 reads CASTTDYGDTEAFF.